This T cell receptor (beta chain) was sequenced for a study of shared clonotypes between healthy human individuals. As concerns this clone: What it binds is not known.

The assay was run at deep level. Per the original data handling: Because ImmunoSEQ provided only junction sequences with no quality scores, the filtering differed. Generated by immunoSEQ multiplex PCR, the TCRdb table keeps only in-frame clones and is missing some. V and J calls plus clone size are reproduced from that table; the DNA served to infer D and trimming. The repertoire holds around 1,900,000 clones, just under 95% seen once, with under 2% in the top ten. Germline V gene sequence: CDR1 MNHEY, CDR2 SMNVEV (reference sequence). The V end lost 5 bases, the J end lost 2 bases, and 13 bases lay between the germline ends. The CDR3 spans 15 residues. As defined, naive CD8 cells were CD45RO-negative and positively selected for CCR7, with terminally differentiated effector memory CD45RA+ cells excluded. Study results and limitations: Naive subsets generally exceeded memory subsets in estimated richness. It was observed that roughly 4.8% of naive CD4 clonotypes were shared across several donors.

The material sequenced was naive CD8+ T cells from PBMCs. The origin of this receptor is a man younger than 35 in good health. Some clones in this sample may be carry-over from other donors' samples. This chain uses TRBV27 with TRBJ2-1, with unresolved D. The CDR3 sequence is CASSTNLFTYNEQFF. The DNA for the CDR3 is TGTGCCAGCAGTACGAACCTCTTCACCTACAATGAGCAGTTCTTC.